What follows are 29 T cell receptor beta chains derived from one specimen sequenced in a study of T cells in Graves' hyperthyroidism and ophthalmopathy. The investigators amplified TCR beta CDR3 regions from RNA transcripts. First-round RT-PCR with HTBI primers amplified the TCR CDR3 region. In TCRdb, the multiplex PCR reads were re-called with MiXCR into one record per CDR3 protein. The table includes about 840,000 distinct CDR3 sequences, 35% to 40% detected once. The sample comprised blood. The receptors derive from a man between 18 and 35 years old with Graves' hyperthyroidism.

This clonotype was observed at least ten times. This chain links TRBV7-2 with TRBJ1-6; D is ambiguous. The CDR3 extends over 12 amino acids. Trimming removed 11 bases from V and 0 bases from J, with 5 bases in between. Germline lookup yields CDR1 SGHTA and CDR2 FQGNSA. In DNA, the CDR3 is TGTGCCCAGAGCTCCTATAATTCACCCCTCCACTTT. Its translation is CAQSSYNSPLHF.

This CDR3 reads CASSQALAGPYEQYF. Written as DNA, the CDR3 is TGTGCCAGCAGCCAAGCTCTAGCGGGGCCCTACGAGCAGTACTTC. The V call is TRBV7-9, the J call TRBJ2-7, with 9 bases aligning to TRBD2. Looked up from germline, CDR1 is SEHNR and CDR2 is FQNEAQ (reference sequence). The CDR3 length is 15 residues. Germline trimming cut 5 bases from V and 2 bases from J; bases unmatched to any gene: 7.

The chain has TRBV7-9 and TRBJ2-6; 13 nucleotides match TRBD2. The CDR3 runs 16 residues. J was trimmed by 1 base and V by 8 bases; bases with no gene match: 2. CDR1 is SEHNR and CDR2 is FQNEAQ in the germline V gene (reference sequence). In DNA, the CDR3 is TGTGCCAGCGGGACTAGCGGGACTTCTGGGGCCAACGTCCTGACTTTC. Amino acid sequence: CASGTSGTSGANVLTF.

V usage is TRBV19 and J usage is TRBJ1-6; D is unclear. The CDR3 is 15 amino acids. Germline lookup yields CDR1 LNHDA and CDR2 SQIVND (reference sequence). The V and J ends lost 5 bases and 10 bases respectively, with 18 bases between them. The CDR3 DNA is TGTGCCAGTAGTCCCTCGGACCACCCCGGATCACCCCTCCACTTT. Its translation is CASSPSDHPGSPLHF.

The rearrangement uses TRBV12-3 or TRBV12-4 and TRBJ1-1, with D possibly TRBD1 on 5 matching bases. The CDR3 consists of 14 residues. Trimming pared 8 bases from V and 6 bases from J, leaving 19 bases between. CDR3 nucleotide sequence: TGTGCCAGCCGACTACAGGAACGGAATTCTGAAGCTTTCTTT. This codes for CASRLQERNSEAFF.

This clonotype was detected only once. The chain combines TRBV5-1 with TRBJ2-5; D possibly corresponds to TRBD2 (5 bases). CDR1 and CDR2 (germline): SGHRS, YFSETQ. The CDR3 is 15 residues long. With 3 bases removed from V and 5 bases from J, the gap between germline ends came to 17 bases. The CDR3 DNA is TGCGCCAGCAGCTGGTCCGGAGGCGGCTCGGAGACCCAGTACTTC. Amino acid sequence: CASSWSGGGSETQYF.

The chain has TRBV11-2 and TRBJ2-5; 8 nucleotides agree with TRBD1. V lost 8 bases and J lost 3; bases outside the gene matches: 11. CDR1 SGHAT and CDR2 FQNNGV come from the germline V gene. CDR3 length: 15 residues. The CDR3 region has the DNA TGTGCCAGCGGATTAAGACAGGGGTACAAAGAGACCCAGTACTTC. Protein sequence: CASGLRQGYKETQYF.

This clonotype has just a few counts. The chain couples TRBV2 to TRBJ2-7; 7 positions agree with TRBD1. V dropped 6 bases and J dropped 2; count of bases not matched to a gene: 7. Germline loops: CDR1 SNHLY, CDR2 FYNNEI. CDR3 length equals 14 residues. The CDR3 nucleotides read TGTGCCAGCAGCGACCGACAGGGAACCTACGAGCAGTACTTC. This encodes CASSDRQGTYEQYF.

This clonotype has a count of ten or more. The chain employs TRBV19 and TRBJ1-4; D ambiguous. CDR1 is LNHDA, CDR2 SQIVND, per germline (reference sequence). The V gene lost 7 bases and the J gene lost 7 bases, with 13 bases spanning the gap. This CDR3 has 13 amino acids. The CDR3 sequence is CASTGRRVEKLFF. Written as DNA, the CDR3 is TGTGCCAGTACTGGTAGAAGGGTTGAAAAACTGTTTTTT.

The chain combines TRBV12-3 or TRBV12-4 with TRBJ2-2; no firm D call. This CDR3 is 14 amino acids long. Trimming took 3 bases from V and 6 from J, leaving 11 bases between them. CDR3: CASSFENLAGELFF. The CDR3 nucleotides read TGTGCCAGCAGTTTTGAGAATCTTGCCGGGGAGCTGTTTTTT.

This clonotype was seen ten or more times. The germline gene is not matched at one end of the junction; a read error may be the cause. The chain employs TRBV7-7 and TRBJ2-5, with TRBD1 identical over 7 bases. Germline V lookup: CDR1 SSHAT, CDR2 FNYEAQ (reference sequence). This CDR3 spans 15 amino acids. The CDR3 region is CASSLATGAGETQYF. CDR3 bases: TGTGCTAGCAGCTTAGCTACAGGGGCAGGAGAGACCCAGTACTTC.

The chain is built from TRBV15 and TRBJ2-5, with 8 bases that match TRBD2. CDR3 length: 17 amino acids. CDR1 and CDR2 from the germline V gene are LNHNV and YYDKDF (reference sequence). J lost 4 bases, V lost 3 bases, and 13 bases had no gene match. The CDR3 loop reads CATSSEELADARETQYF. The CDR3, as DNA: TGTGCCACCAGCAGTGAAGAACTAGCGGACGCTAGAGAGACCCAGTACTTC.

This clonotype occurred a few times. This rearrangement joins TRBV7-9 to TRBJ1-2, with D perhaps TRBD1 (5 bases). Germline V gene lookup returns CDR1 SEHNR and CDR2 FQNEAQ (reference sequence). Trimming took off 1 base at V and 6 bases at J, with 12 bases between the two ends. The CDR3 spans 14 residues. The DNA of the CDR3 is TGTGCCAGCAGCTTAGTCGCCAGGGCGGATGGCTACACCTTC. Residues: CASSLVARADGYTF.

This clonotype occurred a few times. The CDR3 reads CSATEGWYQETQYF. The CDR3 DNA reads TGCAGTGCTACGGAGGGGTGGTACCAAGAGACCCAGTACTTC. The gene calls are TRBV20-1 and TRBJ2-5, with a tentative D call TRBD2 (6 bases). Germline V gene lookup returns CDR1 DFQATT and CDR2 SNEGSKA (reference sequence). The CDR3 is 14 residues long. V was shortened by 4 bases and J by 0 bases, with 12 bases between the two germline ends.

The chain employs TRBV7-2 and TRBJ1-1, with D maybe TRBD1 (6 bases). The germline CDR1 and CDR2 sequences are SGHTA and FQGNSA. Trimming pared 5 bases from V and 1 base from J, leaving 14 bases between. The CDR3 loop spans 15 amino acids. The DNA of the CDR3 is TGTGCCAGCAGCCTCAGGGGTAGTAGGAACACTGAAGCTTTCTTT. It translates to CASSLRGSRNTEAFF.

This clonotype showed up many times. The CDR3 DNA follows: TGTGCCACCAGTGAACTAGCCCAAGAGACCCAGTACTTC. Its translation is CATSELAQETQYF. The chain combines TRBV24-1 with TRBJ2-5; D possibly corresponds to TRBD2 (6 bases). Trimming stripped 4 bases from V and 1 base from J, with 6 bases between. The V gene's germline CDR1 is KGHDR and CDR2 SFDVKD. This CDR3 region has 13 residues.

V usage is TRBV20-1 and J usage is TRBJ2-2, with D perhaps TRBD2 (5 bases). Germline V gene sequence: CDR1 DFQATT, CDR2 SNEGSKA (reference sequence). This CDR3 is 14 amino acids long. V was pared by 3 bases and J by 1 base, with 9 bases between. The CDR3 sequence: CSASQRMNTGELFF. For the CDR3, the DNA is TGCAGTGCTAGCCAGCGGATGAACACCGGGGAGCTGTTTTTT.

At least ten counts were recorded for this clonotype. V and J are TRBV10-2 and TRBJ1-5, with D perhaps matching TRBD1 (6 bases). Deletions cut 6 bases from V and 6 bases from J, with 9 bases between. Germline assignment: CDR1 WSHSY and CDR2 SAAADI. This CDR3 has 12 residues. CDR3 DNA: TGCGCCAGCAGAGAACAGGGTCAGCCCCAGCATTTT. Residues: CASREQGQPQHF.

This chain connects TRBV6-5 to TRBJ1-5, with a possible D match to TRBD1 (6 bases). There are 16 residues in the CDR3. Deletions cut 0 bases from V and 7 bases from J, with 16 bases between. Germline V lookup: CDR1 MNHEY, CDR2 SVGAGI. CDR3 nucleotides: TGTGCCAGCAGTTACTCGAGTCCGAGAGGGGGGCAGCCCCAGCATTTT. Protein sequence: CASSYSSPRGGQPQHF.

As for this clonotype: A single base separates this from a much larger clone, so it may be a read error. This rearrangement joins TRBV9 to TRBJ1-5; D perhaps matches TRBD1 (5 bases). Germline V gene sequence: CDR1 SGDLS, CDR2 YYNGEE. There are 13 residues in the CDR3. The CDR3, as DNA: TGTGCCGGCAGTGGGGACGGGATTCAGCCCCAGCATTTT. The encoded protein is CAGSGDGIQPQHF.

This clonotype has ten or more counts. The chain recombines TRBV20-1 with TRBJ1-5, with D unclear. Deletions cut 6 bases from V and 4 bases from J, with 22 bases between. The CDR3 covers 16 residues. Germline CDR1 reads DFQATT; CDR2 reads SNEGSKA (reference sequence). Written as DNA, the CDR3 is TGCAGTGCCTACCAAGGGAGGGCCGGACCAAATCAGCCCCAGCATTTT. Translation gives CSAYQGRAGPNQPQHF.

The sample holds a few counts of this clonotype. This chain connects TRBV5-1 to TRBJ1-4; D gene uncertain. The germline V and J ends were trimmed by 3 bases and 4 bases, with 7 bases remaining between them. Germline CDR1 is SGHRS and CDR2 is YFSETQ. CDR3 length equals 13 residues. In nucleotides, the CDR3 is TGCGCCAGCAGCTACAGCAGTAATGAAAAACTGTTTTTT. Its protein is CASSYSSNEKLFF.

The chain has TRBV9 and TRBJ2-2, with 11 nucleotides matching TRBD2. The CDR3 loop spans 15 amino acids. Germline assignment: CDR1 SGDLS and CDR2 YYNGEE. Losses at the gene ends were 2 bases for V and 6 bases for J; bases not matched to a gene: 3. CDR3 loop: CASSVGGLAAGELFF. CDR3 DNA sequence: TGTGCCAGCAGCGTCGGGGGACTAGCGGCCGGGGAGCTGTTTTTT. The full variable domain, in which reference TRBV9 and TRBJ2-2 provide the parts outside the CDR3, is DSGVTQTPKHLITATGQRVTLRCSPRSGDLSVYWYQQSLDQGLQFLIQYYNGEERAKGNILERFSAQQFPDLHSELNLSSLELGDSALYFCASSVGGLAAGELFFGEGSRLTVL.

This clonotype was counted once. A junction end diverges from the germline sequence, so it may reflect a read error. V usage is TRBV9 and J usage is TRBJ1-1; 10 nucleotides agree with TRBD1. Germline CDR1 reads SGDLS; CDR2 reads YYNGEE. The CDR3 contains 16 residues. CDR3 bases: TGCGCCAGCAGCCACCAGCCGGACAGGGGGGAGACTGAAGCTTTCTTT. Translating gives CASSHQPDRGETEAFF.

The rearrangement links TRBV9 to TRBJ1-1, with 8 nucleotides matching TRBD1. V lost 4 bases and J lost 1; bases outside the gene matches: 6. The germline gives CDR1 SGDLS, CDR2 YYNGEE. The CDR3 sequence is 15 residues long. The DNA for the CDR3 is TGTGCCAGCAGCTATGCGGACAGGGCGAACACTGAAGCTTTCTTT. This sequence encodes CASSYADRANTEAFF. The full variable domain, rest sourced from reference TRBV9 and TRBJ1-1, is DSGVTQTPKHLITATGQRVTLRCSPRSGDLSVYWYQQSLDQGLQFLIQYYNGEERAKGNILERFSAQQFPDLHSELNLSSLELGDSALYFCASSYADRANTEAFFGQGTRLTVV.

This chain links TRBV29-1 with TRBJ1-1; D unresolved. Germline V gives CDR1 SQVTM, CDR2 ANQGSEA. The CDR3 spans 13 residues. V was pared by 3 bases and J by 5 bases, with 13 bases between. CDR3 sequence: CSVDEGDGTEAFF. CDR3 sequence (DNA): TGCAGCGTTGATGAGGGAGATGGGACTGAAGCTTTCTTT.

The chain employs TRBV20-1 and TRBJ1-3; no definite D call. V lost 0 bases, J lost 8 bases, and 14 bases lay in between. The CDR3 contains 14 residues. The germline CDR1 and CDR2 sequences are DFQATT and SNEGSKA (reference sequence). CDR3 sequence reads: CSARDQEWRDTIYF. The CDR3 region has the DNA TGCAGTGCTAGAGATCAGGAATGGCGGGACACCATATATTTT.

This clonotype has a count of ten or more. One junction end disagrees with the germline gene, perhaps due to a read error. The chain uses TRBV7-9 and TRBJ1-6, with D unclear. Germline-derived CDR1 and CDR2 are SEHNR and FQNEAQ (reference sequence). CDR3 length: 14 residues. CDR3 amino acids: CASGLGPTNSPLHF. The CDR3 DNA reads TGTGCCAGCGGCTTAGGACCGACTAATTCACCCCTCCACTTT.

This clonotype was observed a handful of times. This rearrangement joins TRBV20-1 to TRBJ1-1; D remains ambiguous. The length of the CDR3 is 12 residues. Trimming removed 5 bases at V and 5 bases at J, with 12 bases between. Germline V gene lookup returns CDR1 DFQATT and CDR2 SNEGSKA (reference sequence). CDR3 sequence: CSAEDRNTEAFF. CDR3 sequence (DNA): TGCAGTGCTGAGGACCGGAATACTGAAGCTTTCTTT.